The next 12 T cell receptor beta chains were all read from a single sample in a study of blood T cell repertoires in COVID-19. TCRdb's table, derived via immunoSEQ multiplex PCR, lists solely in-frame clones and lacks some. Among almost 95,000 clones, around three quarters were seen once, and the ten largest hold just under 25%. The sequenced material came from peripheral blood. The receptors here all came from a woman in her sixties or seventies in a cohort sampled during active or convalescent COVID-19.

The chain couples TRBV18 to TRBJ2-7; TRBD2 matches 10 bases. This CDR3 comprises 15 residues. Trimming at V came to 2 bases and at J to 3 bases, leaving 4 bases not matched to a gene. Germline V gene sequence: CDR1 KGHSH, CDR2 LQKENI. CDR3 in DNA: TGTGCCAGCTCACCATCTAGCGGGGGACGCTACGAGCAGTACTTC. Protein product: CASSPSSGGRYEQYF.

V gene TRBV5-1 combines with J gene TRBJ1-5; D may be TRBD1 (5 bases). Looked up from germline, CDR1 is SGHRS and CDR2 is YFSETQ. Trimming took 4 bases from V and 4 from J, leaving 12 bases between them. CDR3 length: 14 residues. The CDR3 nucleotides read TGCGCCAGCAGCCAGGGACTTCTTAATCAGCCCCAGCATTTT. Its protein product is CASSQGLLNQPQHF.

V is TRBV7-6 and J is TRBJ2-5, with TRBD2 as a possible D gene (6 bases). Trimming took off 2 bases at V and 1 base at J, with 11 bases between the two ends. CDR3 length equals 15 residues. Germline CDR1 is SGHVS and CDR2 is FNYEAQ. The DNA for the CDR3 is TGTGCCAGCAGCTTAAATCGCGGGACCCAAGAGACCCAGTACTTC. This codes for CASSLNRGTQETQYF.

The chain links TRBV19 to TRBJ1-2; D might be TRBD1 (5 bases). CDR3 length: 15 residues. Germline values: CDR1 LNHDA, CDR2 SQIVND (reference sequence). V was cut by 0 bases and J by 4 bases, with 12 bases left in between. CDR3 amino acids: CASSIDLGGTYGYTF. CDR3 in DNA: TGTGCCAGTAGTATAGATCTCGGGGGTACCTATGGCTACACCTTC.

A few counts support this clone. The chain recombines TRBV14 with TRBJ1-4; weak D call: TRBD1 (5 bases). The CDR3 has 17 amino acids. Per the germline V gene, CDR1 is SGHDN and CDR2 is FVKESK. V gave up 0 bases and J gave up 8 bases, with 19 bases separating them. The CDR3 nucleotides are TGTGCCAGCAGCCAAGATCGTTTCCCAGGGAGGGACGAAAAACTGTTTTTT. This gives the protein CASSQDRFPGRDEKLFF.

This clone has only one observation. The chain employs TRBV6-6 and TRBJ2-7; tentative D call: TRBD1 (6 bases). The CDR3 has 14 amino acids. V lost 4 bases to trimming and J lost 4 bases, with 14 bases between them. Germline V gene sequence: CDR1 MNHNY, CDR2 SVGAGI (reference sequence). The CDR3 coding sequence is TGTGCCAGCAGTTCTACCAGGGGCGCGTACGAGCAGTACTTC. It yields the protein CASSSTRGAYEQYF.

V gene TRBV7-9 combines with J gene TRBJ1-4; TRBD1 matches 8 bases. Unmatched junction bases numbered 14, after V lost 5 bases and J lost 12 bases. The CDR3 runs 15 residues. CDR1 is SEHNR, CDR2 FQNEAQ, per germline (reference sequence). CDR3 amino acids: CASSRHAFGQGQLFF. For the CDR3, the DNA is TGTGCCAGCAGCCGCCACGCCTTCGGACAGGGACAACTGTTTTTT.

CDR3 loop: CASSGSGTGGLPQHF. The DNA of the CDR3 is TGTGCCAGCAGTGGGTCCGGGACTGGGGGACTGCCCCAGCATTTT. The chain employs TRBV2 and TRBJ1-5; the D gene is possibly TRBD1 (5 bases). Trimming left V 4 bases short and J 9 bases short, with 19 bases between. Germline values: CDR1 SNHLY, CDR2 FYNNEI. This CDR3 has 15 amino acids.

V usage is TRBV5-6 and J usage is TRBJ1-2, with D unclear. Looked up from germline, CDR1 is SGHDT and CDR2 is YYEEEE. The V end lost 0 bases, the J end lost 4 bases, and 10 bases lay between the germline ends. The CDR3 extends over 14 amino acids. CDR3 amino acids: CASSLEQPGYGYTF. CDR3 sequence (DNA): TGTGCCAGCAGCTTGGAACAGCCAGGCTATGGCTACACCTTC.

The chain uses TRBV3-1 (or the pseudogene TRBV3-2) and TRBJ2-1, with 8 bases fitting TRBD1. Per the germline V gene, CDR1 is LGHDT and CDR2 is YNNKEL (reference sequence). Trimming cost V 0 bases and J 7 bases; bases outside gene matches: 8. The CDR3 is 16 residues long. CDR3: CASSQDSAGGRNEQFF. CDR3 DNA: TGTGCCAGCAGCCAAGACTCGGCAGGGGGCCGGAATGAGCAGTTCTTC.

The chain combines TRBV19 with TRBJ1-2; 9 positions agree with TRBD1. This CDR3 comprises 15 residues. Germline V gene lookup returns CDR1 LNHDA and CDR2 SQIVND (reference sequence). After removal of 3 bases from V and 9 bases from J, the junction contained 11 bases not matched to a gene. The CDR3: CASSILLGTGKSYTF. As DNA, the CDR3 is TGTGCCAGTAGTATCCTCCTAGGGACAGGGAAGAGCTACACCTTC. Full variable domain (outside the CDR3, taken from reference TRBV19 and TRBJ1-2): DGGITQSPKYLFRKEGQNVTLSCEQNLNHDAMYWYRQDPGQGLRLIYYSQIVNDFQKGDIAEGYSVSREKKESFPLTVTSAQKNPTAFYLCASSILLGTGKSYTFGSGTRLTVV.

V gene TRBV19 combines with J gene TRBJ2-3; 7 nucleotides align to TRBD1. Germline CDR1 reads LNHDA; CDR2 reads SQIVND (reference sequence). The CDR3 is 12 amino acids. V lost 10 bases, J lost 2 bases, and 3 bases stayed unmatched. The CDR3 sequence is CATGTDTDTQYF. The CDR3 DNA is TGTGCCACCGGGACAGACACAGATACGCAGTATTTT.